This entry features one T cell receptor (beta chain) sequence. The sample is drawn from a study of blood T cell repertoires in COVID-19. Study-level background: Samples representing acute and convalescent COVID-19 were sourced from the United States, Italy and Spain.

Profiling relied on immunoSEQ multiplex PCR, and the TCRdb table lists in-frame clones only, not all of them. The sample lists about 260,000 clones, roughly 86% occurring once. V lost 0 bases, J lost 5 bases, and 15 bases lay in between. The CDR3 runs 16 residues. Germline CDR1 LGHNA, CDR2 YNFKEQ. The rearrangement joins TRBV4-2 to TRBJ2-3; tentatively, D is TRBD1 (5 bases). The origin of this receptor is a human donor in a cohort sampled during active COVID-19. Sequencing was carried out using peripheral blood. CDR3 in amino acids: CASSQEVGRHQDTQYF. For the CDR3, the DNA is TGTGCCAGCAGCCAAGAGGTGGGGCGACATCAAGATACGCAGTATTTT.